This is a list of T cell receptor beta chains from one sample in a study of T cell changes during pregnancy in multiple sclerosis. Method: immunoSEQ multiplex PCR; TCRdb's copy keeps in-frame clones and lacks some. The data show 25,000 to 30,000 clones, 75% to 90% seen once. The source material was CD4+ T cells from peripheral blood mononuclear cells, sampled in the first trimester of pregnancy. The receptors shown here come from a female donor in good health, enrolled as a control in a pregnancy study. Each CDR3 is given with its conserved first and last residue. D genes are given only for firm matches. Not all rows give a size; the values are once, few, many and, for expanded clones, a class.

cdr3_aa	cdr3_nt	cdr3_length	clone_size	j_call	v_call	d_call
CASSFTGGPSDTQYF	TGTGCTAGCAGCTTCACGGGAGGGCCTTCGGATACGCAGTATTTT	15	-	TRBJ2-3	TRBV7-7	TRBD2
CASSLSGETQYF	TGTGCCAGCAGCTTATCCGGGGAGACCCAGTACTTC	12	-	TRBJ2-5	TRBV7-2	-
CATSRGDRSTGELFF	TGTGCCACCAGCAGGGGAGACAGGAGCACCGGGGAGCTGTTTTTT	15	-	TRBJ2-2	TRBV15	-
CASSQPGQGSYNEQFF	TGTGCCAGCAGCCAGCCTGGACAGGGCTCCTACAATGAGCAGTTCTTC	16	-	TRBJ2-1	TRBV5-4	TRBD1
CASRGAGGPGETQYF	TGTGCCAGCAGGGGGGCGGGAGGGCCCGGGGAGACCCAGTACTTC	15	-	TRBJ2-5	TRBV2	TRBD2
CASSVGGTSMEETQYF	TGTGCCAGCAGCGTTGGGGGGACTAGCATGGAAGAGACCCAGTACTTC	16	-	TRBJ2-5	TRBV9	TRBD2
CASSERTGLDTEAFF	TGTGCCAGCAGTGAACGGACAGGGCTCGACACTGAAGCTTTCTTT	15	-	TRBJ1-1	TRBV6-1	TRBD1
CASSSDPGTGDSNTEAFF	TGTGCCAGCAGCTCCGACCCAGGGACAGGCGACTCGAACACTGAAGCTTTCTTT	18	-	TRBJ1-1	TRBV7-9	TRBD1
CASSTGTGLGSTDTQYF	TGTGCCAGTAGTACCGGGACAGGGTTGGGTAGCACAGATACGCAGTATTTT	17	-	TRBJ2-3	TRBV19	TRBD1
CASSLRHRGGVDIQYF	TGTGCCAGTAGTCTCCGACACAGGGGAGGAGTGGACATTCAGTACTTC	16	-	TRBJ2-4	TRBV19	-
CASSGGLAYNEQFF	TGTGCCAGCAGTGGAGGACTAGCCTACAATGAGCAGTTCTTC	14	-	TRBJ2-1	TRBV6-1	TRBD2
CASSPRGVNTEAFF	TGTGCCAGCAGCCCCAGAGGCGTGAACACTGAAGCTTTCTTT	14	few	TRBJ1-1	TRBV7-9	-
CASSLVSGGATDTQYF	TGCGCCAGCAGCCTGGTTAGCGGGGGGGCTACAGATACGCAGTATTTT	16	once	TRBJ2-3	TRBV5-1	TRBD2
CASSRDRSYEQYF	TGTGCCAGTAGTAGGGACAGGAGCTACGAGCAGTACTTC	13	-	TRBJ2-7	TRBV19	TRBD1
CASSRDSYEQYF	TGCGCCAGCAGTCGGGATTCCTACGAGCAGTACTTC	12	few	TRBJ2-7	TRBV5-1	-
CASSLGPGEGFRAEAFF	TGTGCCAGCAGCTTAGGACCAGGGGAGGGATTTCGGGCTGAAGCTTTCTTT	17	-	TRBJ1-1	TRBV11-2	-
CASSLDRGLYNEQFF	TGTGCCAGCAGCTTAGACAGGGGGCTTTACAATGAGCAGTTCTTC	15	-	TRBJ2-1	TRBV7-2	TRBD1
CASSEPPGQGTGNTIYF	TGTGCCAGTAGTGAACCACCGGGACAGGGGACTGGAAACACCATATATTTT	17	-	TRBJ1-3	TRBV19	TRBD1
CASSLGLGSSNTEAFF	TGTGCCAGCAGTTTAGGCCTGGGCAGCTCGAACACTGAAGCTTTCTTT	16	-	TRBJ1-1	TRBV27	-
CASSQGARVSTDTQYF	TGCGCCAGCAGCCAAGGCGCGAGGGTCTCCACAGATACGCAGTATTTT	16	few	TRBJ2-3	TRBV4-3	-
CASSGRAREPQHF	TGTGCCAGCAGTGGGCGGGCGAGGGAGCCCCAGCATTTT	13	-	TRBJ1-5	TRBV28	-
CASSKGASFRAFF	TGTGCCAGCAGCAAAGGGGCTTCCTTTAGAGCTTTCTTT	13	few	TRBJ1-1	TRBV21-1	-
CASSGTGTASGNTIYF	TGTGCCAGCTCAGGGACAGGGACCGCCTCTGGAAACACCATATATTTT	16	once	TRBJ1-3	TRBV18	TRBD1
CSARWRTEAFF	TGCAGTGCTAGGTGGAGAACTGAAGCTTTCTTT	11	-	TRBJ1-1	TRBV20-1	-
CASSQQAPTGQGSGNTIYF	TGTGCCAGCAGCCAACAAGCCCCCACGGGACAGGGGTCTGGAAACACCATATATTTT	19	-	TRBJ1-3	TRBV4-2	TRBD1
CAISDPRKATYEQYF	TGTGCCATCAGTGATCCCAGGAAAGCCACCTACGAGCAGTACTTC	15	-	TRBJ2-7	TRBV10-3	-
CASSGGKMNTEAFF	TGTGCCAGTAGTGGCGGGAAGATGAACACTGAAGCTTTCTTT	14	-	TRBJ1-1	TRBV19	-
CATSSFYGTGRTSGANVLTF	TGTGCCACCAGCAGCTTTTACGGGACAGGTCGTACCTCTGGGGCCAACGTCCTGACTTTC	20	-	TRBJ2-6	TRBV15	TRBD1
CASSPGRETGELFF	TGTGCCAGCAGCCCGGGTAGGGAGACCGGGGAGCTGTTTTTT	14	-	TRBJ2-2	TRBV7-9	-
CASSLVAGPSETQYF	TGCGCCAGCAGCTTGGTAGCGGGGCCCTCGGAGACCCAGTACTTC	15	few	TRBJ2-5	TRBV5-1	TRBD2
CASSDPGQAYNEQFF	TGTGCCAGCAGCGACCCGGGACAGGCTTACAATGAGCAGTTCTTC	15	-	TRBJ2-1	TRBV7-2	TRBD1
CASSLAGMETQYF	TGTGCCAGCTCCCTAGCGGGAATGGAGACCCAGTACTTC	13	-	TRBJ2-5	TRBV6-1	TRBD2
CASRQGAGGWSSGANVLTF	TGCGCCAGCAGACAAGGAGCGGGGGGCTGGAGCTCTGGGGCCAACGTCCTGACTTTC	19	-	TRBJ2-6	TRBV5-1	TRBD2
CSVSPGGSTYEQYF	TGCAGCGTTTCCCCCGGGGGATCGACCTACGAGCAGTACTTC	14	-	TRBJ2-7	TRBV29-1	-
CASSEAASGNNEQFF	TGTGCCAGCAGTGAAGCGGCTAGCGGGAACAATGAGCAGTTCTTC	15	once	TRBJ2-1	TRBV6-4	TRBD2
CASSLYGGPQFF	TGTGCCAGCAGCTTATATGGGGGCCCACAGTTCTTC	12	-	TRBJ2-1	TRBV7-2	-
CASSFPTGGASGYTF	TGTGCCAGCAGTTTCCCGACAGGGGGCGCGTCTGGCTACACCTTC	15	-	TRBJ1-2	TRBV28	TRBD1
CASSLTGVLIDEQYF	TGTGCCAGCAGCCTAACAGGGGTATTGATCGACGAGCAGTACTTC	15	-	TRBJ2-7	TRBV9	TRBD1
CASSPLAYEQYF	TGTGCCAGCTCACCACTAGCCTACGAGCAGTACTTC	12	-	TRBJ2-7	TRBV18	-
CASSPSMNTEAFF	TGTGCCAGCTCACCGTCCATGAACACTGAAGCTTTCTTT	13	-	TRBJ1-1	TRBV18	-
CASRPRDRVEQPQHF	TGTGCCAGTCGGCCCCGGGACAGGGTCGAACAGCCCCAGCATTTT	15	-	TRBJ1-5	TRBV19	TRBD1
CASNGRVGYNEQFF	TGTGCCAGCAACGGGAGGGTTGGTTACAATGAGCAGTTCTTC	14	-	TRBJ2-1	TRBV5-6	TRBD2
CASSLAFRDTQYF	TGTGCCAGCAGCTTAGCCTTCCGAGATACGCAGTATTTT	13	-	TRBJ2-3	TRBV7-2	-
CASSPRLVANTGELFF	TGTGCCAGCAGCCCGCGACTGGTCGCGAACACCGGGGAGCTGTTTTTT	16	-	TRBJ2-2	TRBV11-2	-
CASSSQTGGEAGELFF	TGCGCCAGCAGCTCGCAAACAGGGGGCGAGGCCGGGGAGCTGTTTTTT	16	-	TRBJ2-2	TRBV5-1	TRBD1
CASSWGQMNTEAFF	TGCGCCAGCAGCTGGGGACAAATGAACACTGAAGCTTTCTTT	14	-	TRBJ1-1	TRBV5-1	-
CASSEGRTARGVNTEAFF	TGTGCCAGCAGTGAAGGTAGAACAGCTCGGGGAGTGAACACTGAAGCTTTCTTT	18	-	TRBJ1-1	TRBV2	-
CARGGEGSYEQYF	TGTGCCCGCGGCGGGGAGGGGTCCTACGAGCAGTACTTC	13	-	TRBJ2-7	TRBV30	TRBD2
CAISETGTSGAYNEQFF	TGTGCCATCAGTGAAACCGGGACTAGCGGAGCCTACAATGAGCAGTTCTTC	17	-	TRBJ2-1	TRBV10-3	TRBD2
CASSYSAQGNTEAFF	TGTGCCAGCAGTTACTCGGCCCAGGGGAACACTGAAGCTTTCTTT	15	once	TRBJ1-1	TRBV6-5	-
CASSDEGRSNQPQHF	TGTGCCAGCAGTGACGAGGGTCGGAGCAATCAGCCCCAGCATTTT	15	-	TRBJ1-5	TRBV2	-
CSDRDRLYEQYF	TGCAGCGACCGGGACAGACTCTACGAGCAGTACTTC	12	once	TRBJ2-7	TRBV29-1	TRBD1
CASSDWGGSNTEAFF	TGTGCCAGCAGCGACTGGGGAGGGTCGAACACTGAAGCTTTCTTT	15	-	TRBJ1-1	TRBV14	-
CASSLLAGGTYEQYF	TGTGCCAGCAGTCTACTAGCGGGGGGTACCTACGAGCAGTACTTC	15	-	TRBJ2-7	TRBV2	TRBD2
CASSSTYEAGAGNTIYF	TGTGCCAGCAGCTCAACATATGAAGCAGGGGCTGGAAACACCATATATTTT	17	-	TRBJ1-3	TRBV11-3	-
CSVSDDRDGYTF	TGCAGCGTTTCCGACGACAGGGACGGCTACACCTTC	12	-	TRBJ1-2	TRBV29-1	TRBD1
CASSLYEGLQETQYF	TGTGCCAGCAGCCTCTACGAGGGACTGCAAGAGACCCAGTACTTC	15	-	TRBJ2-5	TRBV14	-
CASSTSGGGNQPQHF	TGTGCCAGCAGCACGTCCGGGGGGGGCAATCAGCCCCAGCATTTT	15	-	TRBJ1-5	TRBV5-8	-